The 7 T cell receptor beta chains listed next were all sequenced from one sample in a study of blood T cell repertoires in COVID-19 (dated by TCRdb to between 2020 and 2021). Library preparation used the immunoSEQ multiplex PCR assay. The source is immuneACCESS, and TCRdb retained only in-frame sequences with V and J called. Part of the clones is not carried over; for the studies checked, unresolved V genes explain less than half of this, and the remainder is unexplained. In this sample the table shows about 22,000 clones, roughly 91% of which occur a single time. The top ten clonotypes cover 2.7% of the sample. Sequenced input: peripheral blood. These receptor sequences come from a man aged 70-80 years with acute or convalescent COVID-19.

A single count supports this clone. The gene calls are TRBV19 and TRBJ2-3, with D perhaps matching TRBD2 (5 bases). V lost 6 bases and J 3 bases, leaving 10 bases between the germline ends. The CDR3 length is 13 residues. The germline gives CDR1 LNHDA, CDR2 SQIVND (reference sequence). The CDR3 region has the DNA TGTGCCAGTAGAATACCGGGGACAGATACGCAGTATTTT. This translates into CASRIPGTDTQYF.

The chain recombines TRBV10-3 with TRBJ2-7; 12 bases are shared with TRBD2. Germline CDR1 and CDR2: ENHRY and SYGVKD. V shed 7 bases, J shed 3 bases, and the junction held 4 bases outside the gene matches. The CDR3 covers 14 residues. For the CDR3, the DNA is TGTGCCATCACCCGGACTAGCGGGATCTACGAGCAGTACTTC. It codes for CAITRTSGIYEQYF.

This clone occurred once. CDR3 DNA sequence: TGTGCCAGCAGCTGGGGGGAAGGAGGAAACATTCAGTACTTC. This translates into CASSWGEGGNIQYF. V gene TRBV11-2 combines with J gene TRBJ2-4, with D maybe TRBD2 (6 bases). The V end lost 4 bases, the J end lost 6 bases, and 13 bases lay between the germline ends. This CDR3 region has 14 residues. Per the germline V gene, CDR1 is SGHAT and CDR2 is FQNNGV.

The chain combines TRBV9 with TRBJ1-2; tentatively, D is TRBD1 (6 bases). Germline V gene lookup returns CDR1 SGDLS and CDR2 YYNGEE. V was trimmed by 0 bases and J by 2 bases, leaving 11 bases between them. This CDR3 comprises 15 residues. For the CDR3, the DNA is TGTGCCAGCAGCGTAGATCAGGGGATGAACTATGGCTACACCTTC. This translates into CASSVDQGMNYGYTF.

This sequence joins TRBV6-6 and TRBJ2-7; 7 bases agree with TRBD2. The CDR3 spans 13 residues. Germline CDR1 is MNHNY and CDR2 is SVGAGI (reference sequence). The trim removed 4 bases at V and 3 bases at J, leaving 3 bases unmatched. In DNA, the CDR3 is TGTGCCAGCAGTTCCGGGACTAACTACGAGCAGTACTTC. It encodes CASSSGTNYEQYF.

CDR3 bases: TGTGCCGAGATGAGAGGTAATCAGCCCCAGCATTTT. This gives the protein CAEMRGNQPQHF. This chain joins TRBV24-1 and TRBJ1-5; D gene uncertain. In germline, CDR1 is KGHDR, CDR2 SFDVKD. Trimming removed 12 bases from V and 4 bases from J, with 12 bases in between. The CDR3 sequence is 12 residues long.

V is TRBV14 and J is TRBJ1-1; D may be TRBD1 (5 bases). The V end lost 4 bases, the J end lost 1 base, and 13 bases lay between the germline ends. CDR1 SGHDN and CDR2 FVKESK come from the germline V gene. This CDR3 comprises 15 residues. This CDR3 reads CASSPRTGGNTEAFF. Written as DNA, the CDR3 is TGTGCCAGCAGCCCCAGGACGGGGGGGAACACTGAAGCTTTCTTT.